Here is one T cell receptor (beta chain) with its context. The antigen remains undetermined. This sample is part of a study of T cell responses to AZD1222 COVID-19 vaccine. Study-level information: Recipients boosted at about 4 weeks or about 12 weeks are pooled. Notes on the study in general: Unmutated variant regions are reportedly targeted by nearly half of spike-specific TCRs. Seropositive status at baseline applied to only a handful of AZD1222 recipients. With two AZD1222 doses given, Spike-specific TCR breadth and depth both rose.

Per germline, CDR1 LGHNT and CDR2 FRNRAP. The CDR3 spans 13 residues. Trimming took 0 bases from V and 9 from J, leaving 8 bases between them. The method was immunoSEQ multiplex PCR; TCRdb's version includes in-frame clones alone and lacks a portion of them. The table includes 90,000 to 140,000 clones, 82% detected once. This chain uses TRBV12-5 with TRBJ1-4; D unclear. Sample: peripheral blood, taken on day 0 of AZD1222 vaccination. This sequence was found in an adult in good health. CDR3 DNA sequence: TGTGCTAGTGGTTTGGTACGAGGGAAAAAACTGTTTTTT. Translated: CASGLVRGKKLFF.